This T cell receptor beta chain was profiled in a study of T cells in Graves' hyperthyroidism and ophthalmopathy. The study's findings and limits: Ophthalmopathy onset followed model prediction by a median about six months.

Orbital computed tomography, thyroid ultrasound, serum thyroxine and TRAb, and clinical symptoms together informed the diagnoses. PBMCs were obtained from over 8.5 ml fresh peripheral blood. About this clonotype: Its matching antigen is unknown.

The CDR3 runs 13 residues. Germline V gives CDR1 MDHEN, CDR2 SYDVKM. Between the trimmed V and J ends, which lost 7 bases and 8 bases, there was a span of 17 bases. RNA transcripts yielded amplified TCR beta CDR3 regions. Researchers ran a first-round RT-PCR on the TCR CDR3 using the HTBI primer set. TCRdb processed the multiplex PCR reads anew with MiXCR; each CDR3 protein has one entry. This sample yields about 500,000 distinct CDR3 sequences, of which approximately 17% are seen a single time; around 17% belongs to the top ten. This sequence originates from a woman aged 18-30 years with Graves' ophthalmopathy. V and J are TRBV28 and TRBJ1-2, with D unresolved. Sample: blood. The CDR3 region has the DNA TGTGCCAGCACCCGAGGACTTGACCGGGGCTACACCTTC. Its protein is CASTRGLDRGYTF.